The rows below give T cell receptor beta chains drawn from one sample of a study of blood T cells in healthy people across ages. One entry per CDR3 protein results from TCRdb running MiXCR on the 5' RACE reads. The sample carries some 1.7 million distinct CDR3 sequences, about 30% recorded once. Material for sequencing was blood. These receptor sequences come from a woman in her twenties or thirties in good health. Each CDR3 is given with its conserved first and last residue. The D gene is left open where the match is weak. The listing skips clone size in some rows; elsewhere it reads once, few, many or a size class.

D: TRBD2
V: TRBV29-1
size: once
J: TRBJ2-5
CDR3: CSVVAGGIETQYF
DNA: TGCAGCGTTGTAGCGGGGGGGATAGAGACCCAGTACTTC

D: TRBD1
V: TRBV6-6
size: -
J: TRBJ1-2
CDR3: CASSYRDETGAYTF
DNA: TGTGCCAGCAGTTACCGAGATGAGACAGGGGCTTACACCTTC

D: TRBD1
V: TRBV29-1
size: many
J: TRBJ1-5
CDR3: CSVRTGNQPQHF
DNA: TGCAGCGTACGGACAGGGAATCAGCCCCAGCATTTT

D: -
V: TRBV28
size: few
J: TRBJ1-2
CDR3: CASSHRDPMDYGYTF
DNA: TGTGCCAGCAGTCACAGGGACCCTATGGACTATGGCTACACCTTC

D: -
V: TRBV6-9
size: many
J: TRBJ2-7
CDR3: CASSYLPRLILRDEQYF
DNA: TGTGCCAGCAGTTATTTGCCTCGGCTTATATTGAGGGACGAGCAGTACTTC

D: -
V: TRBV27
size: many
J: TRBJ1-2
CDR3: CASRSNTEVYGYTF
DNA: TGTGCCAGCAGATCTAACACCGAGGTCTATGGCTACACCTTC

D: TRBD1
V: TRBV7-2
size: few
J: TRBJ2-3
CDR3: CASSLQTGLANTQYF
DNA: TGTGCCAGCAGCCTCCAGACAGGGTTGGCAAATACGCAGTATTTT

D: TRBD2
V: TRBV11-2
size: many
J: TRBJ2-5
CDR3: CASSLDGGGQETQYF
DNA: TGTGCCAGCAGCTTAGATGGGGGGGGGCAAGAGACCCAGTACTTC

D: -
V: TRBV2
size: -
J: TRBJ2-3
CDR3: CASSAYLGDTQYF
DNA: TGTGCCAGCAGTGCCTACTTGGGGGATACGCAGTATTTT

D: -
V: TRBV2
size: -
J: TRBJ2-5
CDR3: CASSEGASLGETQYF
DNA: TGTGCCAGCAGTGAAGGAGCTAGTCTGGGGGAGACCCAGTACTTC

D: TRBD2
V: TRBV5-1
size: -
J: TRBJ2-7
CDR3: CASSSGTSGRLAYEQYF
DNA: TGCGCCAGCAGCTCTGGGACTAGCGGGAGGTTAGCCTACGAGCAGTACTTC

D: -
V: TRBV20-1
size: few
J: TRBJ2-6
CDR3: CSPIQGANVLTF
DNA: TGCAGCCCCATCCAGGGGGCCAACGTCCTGACTTTC

D: -
V: TRBV12-3/TRBV12-4
size: few
J: TRBJ1-2
CDR3: CTSSFGSNYGYTF
DNA: TGTACCAGCAGTTTTGGATCTAACTATGGCTACACCTTC

D: -
V: TRBV25-1
size: -
J: TRBJ2-5
CDR3: CASSEPTRKETQYF
DNA: TGTGCCAGCAGTGAGCCGACTAGGAAAGAGACCCAGTACTTC

D: -
V: TRBV4-2
size: many
J: TRBJ2-4
CDR3: CASSQGGQLRGIQYF
DNA: TGTGCCAGCAGCCAAGGGGGCCAGTTACGGGGCATTCAGTACTTC

D: -
V: TRBV20-1
size: -
J: TRBJ2-1
CDR3: CSGRSPGREQFF
DNA: TGCAGTGGTCGATCCCCGGGGAGGGAGCAGTTCTTC

D: -
V: TRBV7-9
size: -
J: TRBJ2-7
CDR3: CASSLGQTEERGDKQYF
DNA: TGTGCCAGCAGCTTAGGACAGACCGAAGAGCGCGGTGACAAGCAGTACTTC

D: -
V: TRBV7-8
size: -
J: TRBJ1-1
CDR3: CASSLVSRGLNTEAFF
DNA: TGTGCCAGCAGCTTAGTCTCTCGCGGATTGAACACTGAAGCTTTCTTT

D: -
V: TRBV29-1
size: many
J: TRBJ2-5
CDR3: CSVEGDSNGETQYF
DNA: TGCAGCGTGGAGGGGGACTCCAATGGGGAGACCCAGTACTTC

D: -
V: TRBV20-1
size: -
J: TRBJ1-1
CDR3: CSARVGETDTEAFF
DNA: TGCAGTGCTAGGGTGGGGGAGACAGACACTGAAGCTTTCTTT

D: TRBD2
V: TRBV20-1
size: many
J: TRBJ2-7
CDR3: CSASSAGVREQYF
DNA: TGCAGTGCTAGTTCTGCGGGAGTAAGGGAGCAGTACTTC

D: -
V: TRBV29-1
size: -
J: TRBJ2-1
CDR3: CSVEDDPRGGSYNEQFF
DNA: TGCAGCGTTGAAGATGACCCGAGAGGGGGCTCCTACAATGAGCAGTTCTTC

D: TRBD2
V: TRBV7-9
size: few
J: TRBJ2-5
CDR3: CASSSIPLLAEETQYF
DNA: TGTGCCAGCAGCTCTATACCCCTCCTAGCGGAAGAGACCCAGTACTTC

D: -
V: TRBV28
size: many
J: TRBJ2-1
CDR3: CASGVSYNEQFF
DNA: TGTGCCTCGGGAGTCTCCTACAATGAGCAGTTCTTC

D: -
V: TRBV11-2
size: few
J: TRBJ2-1
CDR3: CASSPQFREQFF
DNA: TGTGCCAGCAGCCCCCAGTTTCGTGAGCAGTTCTTC

D: TRBD1
V: TRBV20-1
size: many
J: TRBJ2-1
CDR3: CSAFRTGSNEQFF
DNA: TGCAGTGCTTTTCGGACAGGGAGCAATGAGCAGTTCTTC

D: -
V: TRBV2
size: -
J: TRBJ1-5
CDR3: CASSEKDYSNQPQHF
DNA: TGTGCCAGCAGTGAAAAGGATTATAGCAATCAGCCCCAGCATTTT

D: -
V: TRBV5-5
size: many
J: TRBJ2-2
CDR3: CASSLGITLQTGELFF
DNA: TGTGCCAGCAGCTTGGGGATTACTTTGCAGACCGGGGAGCTGTTTTTT

D: -
V: TRBV7-9
size: -
J: TRBJ2-2
CDR3: CASSSRQGTGELFF
DNA: TGTGCCAGCAGCTCACGTCAGGGGACCGGGGAGCTGTTTTTT

D: TRBD2
V: TRBV20-1
size: -
J: TRBJ2-5
CDR3: CSATGVAGREETQYF
DNA: TGCAGTGCTACCGGGGTAGCGGGGCGGGAAGAGACCCAGTACTTC

D: -
V: TRBV14
size: few
J: TRBJ2-7
CDR3: CASSPRGTLYEQYF
DNA: TGTGCCAGCAGCCCCCGTGGCACCCTCTACGAGCAGTACTTC

D: TRBD1
V: TRBV4-3
size: -
J: TRBJ1-1
CDR3: CASSPGPDRANTEAFF
DNA: TGCGCCAGCAGCCCGGGTCCGGACAGGGCGAACACTGAAGCTTTCTTT

D: -
V: TRBV18
size: -
J: TRBJ1-1
CDR3: CASSQGPGTEAFF
DNA: TGTGCCAGCTCACAGGGGCCTGGCACTGAAGCTTTCTTT

D: TRBD2
V: TRBV6-2/TRBV6-3
size: -
J: TRBJ2-7
CDR3: CASKPSGRSDEQYF
DNA: TGTGCCAGCAAACCTAGCGGGAGATCTGACGAGCAGTACTTC

D: TRBD2
V: TRBV3-1
size: -
J: TRBJ2-7
CDR3: CASSHEGLAGYEQYF
DNA: TGTGCCAGCAGCCATGAGGGACTAGCGGGTTACGAGCAGTACTTC

D: TRBD2
V: TRBV11-2
size: -
J: TRBJ2-7
CDR3: CASNLVAAGAYEQYF
DNA: TGTGCCAGCAACTTAGTCGCGGCGGGAGCCTACGAGCAGTACTTC

D: TRBD2
V: TRBV12-3/TRBV12-4
size: -
J: TRBJ2-7
CDR3: CASSQSGIFPYEQYF
DNA: TGTGCCAGCAGTCAAAGCGGGATCTTTCCCTACGAGCAGTACTTC

D: -
V: TRBV12-3/TRBV12-4
size: -
J: TRBJ2-3
CDR3: CASSFDGPYTQYF
DNA: TGTGCCAGCAGTTTCGACGGCCCGTATACGCAGTATTTT

D: -
V: TRBV3-1
size: -
J: TRBJ1-2
CDR3: CASSFRRGLYHGYTF
DNA: TGTGCCAGCAGCTTCAGGCGGGGCCTGTACCATGGCTACACCTTC

D: -
V: TRBV28
size: few
J: TRBJ2-7
CDR3: CASSRPSQGSYEQYF
DNA: TGTGCCAGCAGTCGACCCTCTCAGGGCTCCTACGAGCAGTACTTC

D: TRBD1
V: TRBV28
size: many
J: TRBJ2-7
CDR3: CASRGDRPYEQYF
DNA: TGTGCCAGCAGGGGGGACAGACCCTACGAGCAGTACTTC

D: -
V: TRBV4-1
size: -
J: TRBJ2-7
CDR3: CASSQQECYEQYF
DNA: TGCGCCAGCAGCCAACAGGAATGCTACGAGCAGTACTTC

D: -
V: TRBV7-6
size: few
J: TRBJ2-1
CDR3: CASSRSGYEQFF
DNA: TGTGCCAGCAGCCGGTCTGGATATGAGCAGTTCTTC

D: -
V: TRBV20-1
size: -
J: TRBJ1-1
CDR3: CSASKGTEAFF
DNA: TGCAGTGCTAGTAAGGGGACTGAAGCTTTCTTT

D: -
V: TRBV30
size: few
J: TRBJ1-2
CDR3: CAWSVGQNYGYTF
DNA: TGTGCCTGGAGTGTAGGGCAGAACTATGGCTACACCTTC

D: -
V: TRBV9
size: -
J: TRBJ1-1
CDR3: CASSVGGGGDTEAFF
DNA: TGTGCCAGCAGCGTAGGCGGAGGGGGGGACACTGAAGCTTTCTTT

D: -
V: TRBV7-2
size: -
J: TRBJ1-4
CDR3: CASSRGIREKLFF
DNA: TGTGCCAGCAGCCGGGGGATTCGGGAAAAACTGTTTTTT

D: -
V: TRBV25-1
size: few
J: TRBJ2-1
CDR3: CASSESPNEQFF
DNA: TGTGCCAGCAGTGAATCCCCCAATGAGCAGTTCTTC

D: TRBD1
V: TRBV7-2
size: few
J: TRBJ2-5
CDR3: CASSSDRAREETQYF
DNA: TGTGCCAGCAGCTCCGACAGGGCCCGAGAAGAGACCCAGTACTTC

D: -
V: TRBV7-2
size: -
J: TRBJ2-7
CDR3: CASSLVGASVYEQYF
DNA: TGTGCCAGCAGCTTAGTGGGGGCTAGCGTCTACGAGCAGTACTTC

D: -
V: TRBV24-1
size: few
J: TRBJ1-5
CDR3: CATTLGGGGRHQPQHF
DNA: TGTGCCACCACGTTGGGAGGGGGAGGGAGGCATCAGCCCCAGCATTTT

D: -
V: TRBV10-3
size: -
J: TRBJ1-4
CDR3: CAISGGTGNEKLFF
DNA: TGTGCCATCAGTGGGGGTACAGGGAATGAAAAACTGTTTTTT

D: TRBD2
V: TRBV7-3
size: -
J: TRBJ2-3
CDR3: CASSLTVGGGVTQYF
DNA: TGTGCCAGCAGCTTAACGGTGGGCGGGGGAGTCACGCAGTATTTT